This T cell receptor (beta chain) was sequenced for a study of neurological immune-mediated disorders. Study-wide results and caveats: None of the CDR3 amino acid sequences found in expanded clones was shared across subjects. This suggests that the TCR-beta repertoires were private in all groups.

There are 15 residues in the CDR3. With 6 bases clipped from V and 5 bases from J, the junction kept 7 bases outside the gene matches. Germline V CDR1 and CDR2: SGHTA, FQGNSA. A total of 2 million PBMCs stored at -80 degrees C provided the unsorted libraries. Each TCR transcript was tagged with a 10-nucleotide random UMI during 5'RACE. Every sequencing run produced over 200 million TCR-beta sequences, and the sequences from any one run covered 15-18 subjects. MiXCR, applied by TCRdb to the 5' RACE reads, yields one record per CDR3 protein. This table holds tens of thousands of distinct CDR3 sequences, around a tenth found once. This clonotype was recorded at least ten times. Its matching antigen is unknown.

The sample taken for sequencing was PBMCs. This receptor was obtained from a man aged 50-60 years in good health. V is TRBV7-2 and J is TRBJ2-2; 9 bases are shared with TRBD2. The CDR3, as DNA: TGTGCCAGCAGGGTCGGCGGGGGGGCAACCGGGGAGCTGTTTTTT. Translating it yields CASRVGGGATGELFF.